A selection of T cell receptor beta chains follows, all from one sample in a study of human versus mouse CDR3 diversity and MHC coevolution. The repertoire was sequenced with immunoSEQ multiplex PCR; TCRdb's copy has only in-frame clones and lacks some. Among about 60,000 clones listed, 94% were seen once. Sequencing was carried out using naive CD4+ T cells from blood. The receptor set was obtained from a person between 55 and 69 years old in good health. Both conserved end residues are part of each CDR3. Fields, in order: V gene, CDR3 length, clone size, D gene, J gene, CDR3 DNA, CDR3 protein. The D gene is left open where the match is weak. Clone size is given for some rows only: seen once, a few or many times, or a class if the clone is expanded.

v_call: TRBV5-1; cdr3_length: 15; clone_size: NA; d_call: TRBD2; j_call: TRBJ2-1; cdr3_nt: TGCGCCAGCAGCTTGTCTAGCGGGAGATACAATGAGCAGTTCTTC; cdr3_aa: CASSLSSGRYNEQFF
v_call: TRBV29-1; cdr3_length: 15; clone_size: NA; d_call: NA; j_call: TRBJ2-2; cdr3_nt: TGCAGCGTTGGGGGCTGGAAAACGAACACCGGGGAGCTGTTTTTT; cdr3_aa: CSVGGWKTNTGELFF
v_call: TRBV10-1; cdr3_length: 13; clone_size: NA; d_call: NA; j_call: TRBJ1-5; cdr3_nt: TGCGCCAGCAGTGAGGCCGGGGATCAGCCCCAGCATTTT; cdr3_aa: CASSEAGDQPQHF
v_call: TRBV5-1; cdr3_length: 15; clone_size: NA; d_call: TRBD1; j_call: TRBJ1-3; cdr3_nt: TGCGCCAGCAGCTTGGTGGGACAGGGGGAAAACACCATATATTTT; cdr3_aa: CASSLVGQGENTIYF
v_call: TRBV9; cdr3_length: 22; clone_size: NA; d_call: TRBD2; j_call: TRBJ2-3; cdr3_nt: TGTGCCAGCAGCGTAACGCCGGGTCATCGGACTAGCGGTAACTTGGGCACAGATACGCAGTATTTT; cdr3_aa: CASSVTPGHRTSGNLGTDTQYF
v_call: TRBV5-5; cdr3_length: 15; clone_size: once; d_call: NA; j_call: TRBJ2-7; cdr3_nt: TGTGCCAGCAGCTCTGTTTTCCGAGGTGGCTACGAGCAGTACTTC; cdr3_aa: CASSSVFRGGYEQYF
v_call: TRBV30; cdr3_length: 12; clone_size: NA; d_call: NA; j_call: TRBJ1-2; cdr3_nt: TGTGCCGCCGGCCGACTCAGTTATGGCTACACCTTC; cdr3_aa: CAAGRLSYGYTF
v_call: TRBV27; cdr3_length: 13; clone_size: NA; d_call: TRBD1; j_call: TRBJ2-5; cdr3_nt: TGTGCCAGCAGTTCCACAGGGGCAGAGACCCAGTACTTC; cdr3_aa: CASSSTGAETQYF
v_call: TRBV5-1; cdr3_length: 14; clone_size: NA; d_call: NA; j_call: TRBJ2-5; cdr3_nt: TGCGCCAGCAGCTTGGCTCTACTAGGGGAGACCCAGTACTTC; cdr3_aa: CASSLALLGETQYF
v_call: TRBV11-3; cdr3_length: 16; clone_size: NA; d_call: TRBD1; j_call: TRBJ2-1; cdr3_nt: TGTGCCAGCAGCGGGAGACAGGGGGCATTGCGTAATGAGCAGTTCTTC; cdr3_aa: CASSGRQGALRNEQFF
v_call: TRBV6-6; cdr3_length: 14; clone_size: NA; d_call: NA; j_call: TRBJ2-3; cdr3_nt: TGTGCCACCCGAGGCGGCGGAACCACAGATACGCAGTATTTT; cdr3_aa: CATRGGGTTDTQYF
v_call: TRBV7-9; cdr3_length: 15; clone_size: NA; d_call: TRBD1; j_call: TRBJ2-7; cdr3_nt: TGTGCCAGCAGCACTCGGACAGGGAGTGGGTACGAGCAGTACTTC; cdr3_aa: CASSTRTGSGYEQYF
v_call: TRBV5-1; cdr3_length: 15; clone_size: NA; d_call: TRBD2; j_call: TRBJ2-2; cdr3_nt: TGCGCCAGCAGCCTGACTAGCGGGAGGGTCGGGGAGCTGTTTTTT; cdr3_aa: CASSLTSGRVGELFF
v_call: TRBV5-1; cdr3_length: 14; clone_size: NA; d_call: NA; j_call: TRBJ1-1; cdr3_nt: TGCGCCAGCAGCAGCTCAGAGCGCAAATCAAAAGCTTTCTTT; cdr3_aa: CASSSSERKSKAFF
v_call: TRBV7-2; cdr3_length: 16; clone_size: NA; d_call: NA; j_call: TRBJ2-1; cdr3_nt: TGTGCCAGCAGCTTAGATGGCGGAAGCTCCTACAATGAGCAGTTCTTC; cdr3_aa: CASSLDGGSSYNEQFF
v_call: TRBV18; cdr3_length: 13; clone_size: NA; d_call: NA; j_call: TRBJ2-5; cdr3_nt: TGTGCCAGCTCGGCCGGGACACAAGAGACCCAGTACTTC; cdr3_aa: CASSAGTQETQYF
v_call: TRBV5-1; cdr3_length: 14; clone_size: NA; d_call: NA; j_call: TRBJ1-3; cdr3_nt: TGCGCCAGTATGACACAGGGCTTTGGAAACACCATATATTTT; cdr3_aa: CASMTQGFGNTIYF
v_call: TRBV18; cdr3_length: 14; clone_size: NA; d_call: TRBD2; j_call: TRBJ2-1; cdr3_nt: TGTGCCAGCTCACGGACTAGCGGCTACAATGAGCAGTTCTTC; cdr3_aa: CASSRTSGYNEQFF
v_call: TRBV7-9; cdr3_length: 14; clone_size: NA; d_call: NA; j_call: TRBJ2-3; cdr3_nt: TGTGCCAGCAGCTCCCCCCGAGCTGGAGATACGCAGTATTTT; cdr3_aa: CASSSPRAGDTQYF
v_call: TRBV2; cdr3_length: 13; clone_size: NA; d_call: TRBD1; j_call: TRBJ2-5; cdr3_nt: TGTGCCACCCTCAGGGGGCGCGCAGAGACCCAGTACTTC; cdr3_aa: CATLRGRAETQYF
v_call: TRBV5-1; cdr3_length: 13; clone_size: NA; d_call: NA; j_call: TRBJ1-1; cdr3_nt: TGCGCCAGCAGCCCCTGGGGGGACACTGAAGCTTTCTTT; cdr3_aa: CASSPWGDTEAFF
v_call: TRBV4-1; cdr3_length: 14; clone_size: NA; d_call: NA; j_call: TRBJ2-2; cdr3_nt: TGCGCCAGCAGCCAGCGGGAGAACACCGGGGAGCTGTTTTTT; cdr3_aa: CASSQRENTGELFF
v_call: TRBV5-6; cdr3_length: 15; clone_size: NA; d_call: NA; j_call: TRBJ1-1; cdr3_nt: TGTGCCAGCAGCTTGGTTAGGCAGGCTGTCACTGAAGCTTTCTTT; cdr3_aa: CASSLVRQAVTEAFF